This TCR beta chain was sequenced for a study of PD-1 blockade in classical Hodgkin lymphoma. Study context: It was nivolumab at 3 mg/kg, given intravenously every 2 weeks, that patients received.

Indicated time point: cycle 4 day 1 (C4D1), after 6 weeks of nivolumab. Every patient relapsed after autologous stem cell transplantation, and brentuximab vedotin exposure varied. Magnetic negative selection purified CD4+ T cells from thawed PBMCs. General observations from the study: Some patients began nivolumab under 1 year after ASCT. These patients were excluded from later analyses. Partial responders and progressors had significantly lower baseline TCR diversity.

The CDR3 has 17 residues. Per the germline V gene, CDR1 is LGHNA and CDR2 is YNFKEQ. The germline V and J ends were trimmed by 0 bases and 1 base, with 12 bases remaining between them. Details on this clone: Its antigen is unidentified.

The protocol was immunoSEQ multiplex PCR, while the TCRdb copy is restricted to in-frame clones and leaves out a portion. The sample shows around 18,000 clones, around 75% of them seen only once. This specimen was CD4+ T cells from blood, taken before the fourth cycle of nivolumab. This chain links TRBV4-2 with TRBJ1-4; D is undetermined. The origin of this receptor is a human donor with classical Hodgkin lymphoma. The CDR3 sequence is CASSQDLIRITNEKLFF. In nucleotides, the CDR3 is TGTGCCAGCAGCCAAGACCTTATACGGATAACTAATGAAAAACTGTTTTTT.